Below are 14 T cell receptor beta chains sequenced from a single sample in a study of cytomegalovirus exposure and HLA in healthy donors. The PCR was carried out with 60 Vbeta primers and 13 Jbeta primers. The assay was immunoSEQ multiplex PCR, and TCRdb's table has in-frame clones only and misses some. The sample records 170,000 or so clones, approximately 85% being singletons. Material: PBMCs. The source is a girl aged 10 to 17 in good health and CMV-seropositive.

J is TRBJ1-1 and V is TRBV6-5; D not resolved. Per the germline V gene, CDR1 is MNHEY and CDR2 is SVGAGI. This CDR3 comprises 13 residues. V lost 5 bases and J lost 2, with 9 bases in between. The CDR3 sequence: CASSRHRNTEAFF. The CDR3 nucleotides read TGTGCCAGCAGTCGACACCGAAACACTGAAGCTTTCTTT.

The gene calls are TRBV6-1 and TRBJ2-7; tentatively, D is TRBD1 (5 bases). CDR3 size: 15 residues. Germline V lookup: CDR1 MNHNS, CDR2 SASEGT. V lost 1 base and J 2 bases, leaving 12 bases between the germline ends. DNA of the CDR3: TGTGCCAGCAGTGAAGAAAAGGGGATGGCCTACGAGCAGTACTTC. Its protein is CASSEEKGMAYEQYF.

The V call is TRBV27, the J call TRBJ1-4; D call uncertain. Germline V gives CDR1 MNHEY, CDR2 SMNVEV (reference sequence). Trimming removed 6 bases at V and 8 bases at J, with 16 bases between. The CDR3 has 14 residues. CDR3: CASRTQGREEKLFF. The CDR3, as DNA: TGTGCCAGCAGGACCCAAGGCCGGGAAGAAAAACTGTTTTTT.

The J gene is TRBJ1-5, the V gene TRBV29-1, with 10 positions matching TRBD1. The CDR3 covers 14 residues. CDR1 is SQVTM, CDR2 ANQGSEA, per germline. The J segment lost 4 bases and the V segment lost 4 bases, leaving 4 bases of the junction unmatched. The CDR3, as DNA: TGCAGCGTTGGGGGGACAGGGGTTAATCAGCCCCAGCATTTT. Translated: CSVGGTGVNQPQHF.

The rearrangement joins TRBV19 to TRBJ2-6, with D unresolved. V lost 5 bases and J lost 0, with 8 bases in between. There are 15 residues in the CDR3. Germline lookup yields CDR1 LNHDA and CDR2 SQIVND (reference sequence). The CDR3 bases are TGTGCCAGTAGTCCTCGTTTCTCTGGGGCCAACGTCCTGACTTTC. Amino acid sequence: CASSPRFSGANVLTF.

CDR3: CASSPDRGLYGYTF. The CDR3 bases are TGTGCCAGTAGTCCTGACAGGGGCCTCTATGGCTACACCTTC. The chain carries TRBV19 and TRBJ1-2; TRBD1 aligns across 8 bases. Germline values: CDR1 LNHDA, CDR2 SQIVND (reference sequence). This CDR3 contains 14 residues. The V segment lost 5 bases and the J segment 4 bases; nucleotides outside the gene matches: 6.

The V gene is TRBV19, the J gene TRBJ2-7, with D maybe TRBD2 (5 bases). The V end was cut by 5 bases, the J end by 3 bases, with 14 bases between. The CDR3 has 14 residues. Per germline, CDR1 LNHDA and CDR2 SQIVND (reference sequence). In DNA form, the CDR3 reads TGTGCCAGTAGTTATGGACTGCAGGTCTACGAGCAGTACTTC. This translates into CASSYGLQVYEQYF.

The genes are TRBV7-3 and TRBJ2-3; TRBD1 agrees at 7 bases. Germline CDR1 reads SGHTA; CDR2 reads FQGTGA. The J segment lost 8 bases and the V segment lost 0 bases, leaving 8 bases of the junction unmatched. The CDR3 loop spans 15 amino acids. The CDR3 loop is CASSLTGGERSTQYF. The CDR3 coding sequence is TGTGCCAGCAGCTTAACAGGGGGCGAAAGAAGTACGCAGTATTTT.

This chain joins TRBV9 and TRBJ1-1; 7 bases align to TRBD1. V lost 3 bases and J lost 0; bases outside the gene matches: 2. Germline V gives CDR1 SGDLS, CDR2 YYNGEE. The CDR3 contains 14 residues. Written as DNA, the CDR3 is TGTGCCAGCAGCGGACAGGGCATGAACACTGAAGCTTTCTTT. Amino acid sequence: CASSGQGMNTEAFF.

The chain joins TRBV6-1 to TRBJ2-7; the D gene is possibly TRBD2 (5 bases). Trimming removed 8 bases from V and 1 base from J, with 12 bases in between. Germline CDR1 is MNHNS and CDR2 is SASEGT. The CDR3 is 13 residues long. The CDR3 reads CASEPLVSYEQYF. CDR3 in DNA: TGTGCCAGCGAACCACTAGTGTCCTACGAGCAGTACTTC.

Here the CDR3 reads CASSRDRYTQYF. The CDR3 DNA reads TGTGCCAGCAGCCGGGACAGGTATACGCAGTATTTT. The chain is built from TRBV6-5 and TRBJ2-3, with 8 nucleotides matching TRBD1. Germline loops: CDR1 MNHEY, CDR2 SVGAGI. Trimming cost V 6 bases and J 7 bases; bases outside gene matches: 3. The CDR3 contains 12 residues.

This sequence joins TRBV28 and TRBJ1-4; maybe TRBD1 (6 bases). Germline V gives CDR1 MDHEN, CDR2 SYDVKM. Trimming removed 5 bases at V and 6 bases at J, with 13 bases between. The CDR3 is 14 residues long. The CDR3 loop reads CASSGGGWDEKLFF. The CDR3 bases are TGTGCCAGCAGTGGGGGGGGCTGGGATGAAAAACTGTTTTTT.

V gene TRBV2 combines with J gene TRBJ1-1, with 11 bases identical to TRBD1. Germline V gives CDR1 SNHLY, CDR2 FYNNEI. V shed 6 bases and J 1 base; nucleotides not matched to a gene: 1. The CDR3 extends over 14 amino acids. CDR3 loop: CASRDRGRNTEAFF. CDR3 DNA sequence: TGTGCCAGCAGGGACAGGGGGCGGAACACTGAAGCTTTCTTT. The whole variable domain, remainder taken from reference TRBV2 and TRBJ1-1, is EPEVTQTPSHQVTQMGQEVILRCVPISNHLYFYWYRQILGQKVEFLVSFYNNEISEKSEIFDDQFSVERPDGSNFTLKIRSTKLEDSAMYFCASRDRGRNTEAFFGQGTRLTVV.

V and J are TRBV11-3 and TRBJ1-1, with 7 bases fitting TRBD1. Germline trimming cut 4 bases from V and 2 bases from J; bases unmatched to any gene: 10. The CDR3 length is 16 residues. In germline, CDR1 is SGHNT, CDR2 YENEEA. CDR3: CASSSLRQGLNTEAFF. In DNA form, the CDR3 reads TGTGCCAGCAGCTCACTTAGACAGGGTCTTAACACTGAAGCTTTCTTT.